Listed below are T cell receptor beta chains from one sample, sequenced in a study of T cell repertoires in cytomegalovirus infection. Each CDR3 protein gets one entry after TCRdb re-called the reads with MiXCR. The sample contains some 940,000 distinct CDR3 sequences, less than 40% of which appear only once. No antigen is known for these receptors. The source was cultured CD8+ T cells from PBMCs, collected from culture after CMV antigen stimulation. The receptors originated from a human donor in good health (CMV status not recorded). Some clones in this sample may be carry-over from other donors' samples. The conserved cysteine and the conserved F or W are not part of the CDR3 here. Fields, in order: V gene, clone size, CDR3 protein. Some rows mark clone size as missing; the rest say once, few, many or name a class of expanded clone.

>TRBV27|-
ASSLGGRNYFNYGYT
>TRBV27|-
ASSLGPQGRPQH
>TRBV7-2|-
ASSFISPRAYNEQF
>TRBV6-1|few
ASSERTATFYGYT
>TRBV6-1|-
ASSEWYRGQSTGELF
>TRBV20-1|few
SAYVPRGHYEQY
>TRBV9|few
ASSPRGNPNNEQF
>TRBV6-1|once
ASSDWRPRYNEQF
>TRBV6-1|few
ASHQMGTEAF
>TRBV7-2|many
ASSSDRDPYNEQF
>TRBV5-5|-
ASSLKGSDQNLDTQY
>TRBV7-8|many
ASNGGGSYNEQF
>TRBV6-5|few
ASSYSIRNPKLQGTLSNTGELF
>TRBV27|few
ASSFFWKDEKLF
>TRBV7-9|-
ASSSGWGAGAAHSYNKQF
>TRBV4-1|-
ASNNGFDSPYNEQF
>TRBV19|-
ASSDRGKEYGYT
>TRBV7-2|many
ASSLHLQGRNTEAF
>TRBV11-2|-
ASRPWRGVYQETQY
>TRBV6-8|-
ASSPSTLDIQY
>TRBV6-6|-
ASSYSTGHSNDTQY
>TRBV7-6|-
ASSFISVVSGANVLT
>TRBV27|few
ASSRTSGGPGELF
>TRBV6-6|few
ASSPGEPSYNEQF
>TRBV20-1|-
SPGQFTDTQY
>TRBV7-9|few
ASSLGPGGYTEAF
>TRBV11-3|-
ASSLDGQPTDTQY
>TRBV9|-
ASSVITGGSSTDTQY
>TRBV7-9|-
ASSPGQRNNEQF
>TRBV12-3/TRBV12-4|many
ASSLRATRGVLSTDTQY
>TRBV6-6|-
ASSYLWSAGYQETQY
>TRBV7-6|-
ASSLAWGLDYTDTQY
>TRBV4-2|few
ASSQVGLAGGQGTDTQY
>TRBV9|-
ASSVGAGRIQY
>TRBV27|few
ASIGTSGYEQY
>TRBV12-3/TRBV12-4|-
ANSLKSGGEQY
>TRBV7-9|few
ASSLDARNQPQH
>TRBV10-3|few
AISESYSNQPQH
>TRBV11-1|few
ASSLESTGELF
>TRBV20-1|few
SARDRDLGYTQY
>TRBV7-9|few
ASSDRGKYEQY
>TRBV7-3|-
TSSTAGGYNEQF
>TRBV7-9|many
ASTLTDSNQPQH
>TRBV7-8|many
ASSLGLLQF
>TRBV7-9|-
ASSHVPDRNTDTQY
>TRBV2|-
ATQGLNEQF
>TRBV7-9|few
ASTPGRTGTEAF
>TRBV27|-
ASSLSFPVNYGYT
>TRBV27|-
ASSLSLVLMGTEAF
>TRBV6-1|-
AGRAEVANTGELF
>TRBV20-1|few
SANGWAGENVPSTDTQY
>TRBV19|few
ASETGKGGGWTEAF
>TRBV3-1|many
ASSRGLAGIAKNIQY
>TRBV27|-
ASSLRRDYDEQF
>TRBV6-2/TRBV6-3|few
ASSTAMDGLETQY
>TRBV5-4|many
ASSSGVTEAF
>TRBV5-4|-
ASSLVGHNTEAF